This record concerns one TCR beta chain sequence. The CDR3 extends over 15 amino acids. Trimming removed 3 bases from V and 6 bases from J; junction bases left unmatched: 5. In germline, CDR1 is SGHTA, CDR2 FQGNSA. This record belongs to a study of blood T cell repertoires in COVID-19. Study details: Samples came from the United States, Italy and Spain, spanning acute and convalescent COVID-19. Sample material is recorded as cDNA or gDNA derived from T cells, B-cell-depleted T cells, or PBMCs.

Source study methods: Reference gene primer amplification gave nucleated cell count estimates. Only in-frame clones appear in the TCRdb table, and some are missing; sequencing was by immunoSEQ multiplex PCR. The D gene and trimming were derived from the DNA, and the V and J assignments and clone size from that table. The table has more than 250,000 clones, 88% seen once; the top ten hold 1.5% to 2%. This clonotype originated in a woman aged 25 to 39 with COVID-19, enrolled during active disease. The rearrangement links TRBV7-2 to TRBJ2-3; 11 positions agree with TRBD2. The sequenced sample was peripheral blood. The CDR3 DNA follows: TGTGCCAGCAGCTTGAATAGCGGGGGGGCCGATACGCAGTATTTT. This encodes CASSLNSGGADTQYF.